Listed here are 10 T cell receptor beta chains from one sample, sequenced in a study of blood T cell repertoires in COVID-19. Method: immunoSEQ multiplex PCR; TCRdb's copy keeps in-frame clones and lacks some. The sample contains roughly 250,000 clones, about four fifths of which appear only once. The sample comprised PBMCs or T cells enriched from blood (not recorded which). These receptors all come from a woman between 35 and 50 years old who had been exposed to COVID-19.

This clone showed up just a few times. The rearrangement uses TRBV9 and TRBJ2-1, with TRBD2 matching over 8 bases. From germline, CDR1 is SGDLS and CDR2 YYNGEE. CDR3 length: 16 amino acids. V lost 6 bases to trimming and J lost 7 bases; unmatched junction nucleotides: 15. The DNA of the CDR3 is TGTGCCAGCACTCCCGGGAGGGGGGGGCGATCGAATGAGCAGTTCTTC. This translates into CASTPGRGGRSNEQFF.

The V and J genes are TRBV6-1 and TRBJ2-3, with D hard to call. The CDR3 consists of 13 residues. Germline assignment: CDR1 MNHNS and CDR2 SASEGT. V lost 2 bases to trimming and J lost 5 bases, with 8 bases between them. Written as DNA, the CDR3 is TGTGCCAGCAGTGAACGCGACAAAGATACGCAGTATTTT. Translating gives CASSERDKDTQYF.

CDR3 nucleotides: TGTGCCAGCAGCCAACTAGCGGGGGGCAGGGAGACCCAGTACTTC. Its translation: CASSQLAGGRETQYF. The chain combines TRBV3-1 (or the pseudogene TRBV3-2) with TRBJ2-5, with 11 bases fitting TRBD2. The CDR3 extends over 15 amino acids. Germline V gene lookup returns CDR1 LGHDT and CDR2 YNNKEL (reference sequence). Trimming at V came to 2 bases and at J to 5 bases, leaving 4 bases not matched to a gene.

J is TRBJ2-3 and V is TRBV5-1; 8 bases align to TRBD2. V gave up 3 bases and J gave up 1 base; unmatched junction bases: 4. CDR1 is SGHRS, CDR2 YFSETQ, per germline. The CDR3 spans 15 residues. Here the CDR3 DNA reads TGCGCCAGCAGCTACGGGGGGGCCGGCACAGATACGCAGTATTTT. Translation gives CASSYGGAGTDTQYF.

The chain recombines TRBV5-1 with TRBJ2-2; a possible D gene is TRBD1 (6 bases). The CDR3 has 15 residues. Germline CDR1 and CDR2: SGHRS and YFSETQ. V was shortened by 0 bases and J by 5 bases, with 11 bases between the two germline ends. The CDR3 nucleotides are TGCGCCAGCAGCTTGGGGACAGCCGTGACCGGGGAGCTGTTTTTT. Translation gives CASSLGTAVTGELFF.

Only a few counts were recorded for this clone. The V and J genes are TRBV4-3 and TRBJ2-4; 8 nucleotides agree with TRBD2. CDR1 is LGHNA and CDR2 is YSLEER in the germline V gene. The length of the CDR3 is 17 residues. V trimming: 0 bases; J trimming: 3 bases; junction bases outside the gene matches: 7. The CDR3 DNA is TGCGCCAGCAGCCAAGATGGGCCGGGGGGGGGCAAAAACATTCAGTACTTC. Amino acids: CASSQDGPGGGKNIQYF.

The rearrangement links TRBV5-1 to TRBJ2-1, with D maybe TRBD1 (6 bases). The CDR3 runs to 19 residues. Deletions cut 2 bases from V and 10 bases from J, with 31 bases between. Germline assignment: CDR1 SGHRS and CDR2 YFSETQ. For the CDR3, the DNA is TGCGCCAGCAGCTTAAACCCTCCCCGTCCGGGACGTAGAAGGGGGGAGCAGTTCTTC. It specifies CASSLNPPRPGRRRGEQFF.

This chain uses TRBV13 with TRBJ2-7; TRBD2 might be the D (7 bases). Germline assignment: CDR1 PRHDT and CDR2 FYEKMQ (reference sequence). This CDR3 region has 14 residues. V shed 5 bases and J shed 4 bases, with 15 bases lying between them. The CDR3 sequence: CASSLGAGEYEQYF. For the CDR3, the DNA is TGTGCCAGCAGCCTGGGGGCGGGGGAATACGAGCAGTACTTC.

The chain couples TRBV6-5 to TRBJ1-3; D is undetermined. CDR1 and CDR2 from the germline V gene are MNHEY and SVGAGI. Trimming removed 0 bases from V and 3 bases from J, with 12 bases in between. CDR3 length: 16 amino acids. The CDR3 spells CASSYSNELGGNTIYF. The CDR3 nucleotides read TGTGCCAGCAGTTACTCGAACGAGCTTGGTGGAAACACCATATATTTT.

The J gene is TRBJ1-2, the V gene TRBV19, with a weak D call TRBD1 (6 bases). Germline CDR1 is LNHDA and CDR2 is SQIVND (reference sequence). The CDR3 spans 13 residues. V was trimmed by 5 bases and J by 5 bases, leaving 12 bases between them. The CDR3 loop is CASSLHQGYGYTF. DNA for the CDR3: TGTGCCAGTAGTCTCCACCAGGGGTATGGCTACACCTTC.